What follows are 26 T cell receptor beta chains derived from one specimen sequenced in a study of CD8 T cells in ankylosing spondylitis (dated by TCRdb to the late 2010s). No cognate antigen is known for these TCRs. Library creation used 5' RACE. The instrument was an Illumina HiSeq 2500. TCRdb took the public reads, trimmed them with fastp at Q25, ran MiXCR for clone calling and kept in-frame beta chains. Under each unique CDR3 protein, matching rows form one entry showing the most common genes and DNA. For this sample the table gives over 600,000 distinct CDR3 sequences, of which 15% to 20% were detected only once. The ten largest clones add up to 15% to 20% of the sample. The research as a whole found: A TCR beta motif made up of fewer than 10 highly homologous amino acid variants appeared to be characteristic of blood from ankylosing spondylitis patients.

Sequenced input: blood, either unsorted or a sorted T cell fraction (not recorded which). The receptors shown here come from a male donor with ankylosing spondylitis.

V gene TRBV5-4 combines with J gene TRBJ2-1; 11 positions match TRBD2. V was pared by 5 bases and J by 2 bases, with 3 bases of the junction left unmatched. CDR1 is SGHNT, CDR2 YYREEE, per germline (reference sequence). The CDR3 sequence is 15 residues long. The CDR3 here is CASSVAGGAYNEQFF. In DNA form, the CDR3 reads TGTGCCAGCAGTGTAGCGGGGGGGGCCTACAATGAGCAGTTCTTC. Full variable domain (missing parts from reference TRBV5-4 and TRBJ2-1): ETGVTQSPTHLIKTRGQQVTLRCSSQSGHNTVSWYQQALGQGPQFIFQYYREEENGRGNFPPRFSGLQFPNYSSELNVNALELDDSALYLCASSVAGGAYNEQFFGPGTRLTVL.

This sequence joins TRBV2 and TRBJ2-7; D possibly uses TRBD1 or TRBD2 (5 bases each). CDR3 length equals 13 residues. V was clipped by 5 bases and J by 5 bases, with 13 bases between them. Germline lookup yields CDR1 SNHLY and CDR2 FYNNEI. The CDR3 reads CASSSGPGNEQYF. The CDR3 DNA reads as TGTGCCAGCAGTTCGGGACCTGGGAACGAGCAGTACTTC.

This clonotype was found a few times. This rearrangement joins TRBV15 to TRBJ1-5; 8 bases fit TRBD1. This CDR3 has 12 residues. V lost 11 bases and J lost 5; bases outside the gene matches: 5. Germline values: CDR1 LNHNV, CDR2 YYDKDF (reference sequence). The CDR3 loop reads CASGQGYQPQHF. For the CDR3, the DNA is TGTGCCTCCGGACAGGGCTATCAGCCCCAGCATTTT. The entire variable domain, with the rest obtained from reference TRBV15 and TRBJ1-5, is as follows: DAMVIQNPRYQVTQFGKPVTLSCSQTLNHNVMYWYQQKSSQAPKLLFHYYDKDFNNEADTPDNFQSRRPNTSFCFLDIRSPGLGDTAMYLCASGQGYQPQHFGDGTRLSIL.

The V gene is TRBV28, the J gene TRBJ2-1; 9 positions match TRBD2. The junction had 7 bases not matched to a gene; V was cut back by 4 bases and J by 6 bases. CDR3 length: 15 residues. Germline CDR1 is MDHEN and CDR2 is SYDVKM. The CDR3 nucleotides are TGTGCCAGCAGTTCGGGACTAGCTTTGGTCAATGAGCAGTTCTTC. It yields the protein CASSSGLALVNEQFF. Using reference TRBV28 and TRBJ2-1 for the parts outside the CDR3, the full variable domain is DVKVTQSSRYLVKRTGEKVFLECVQDMDHENMFWYRQDPGLGLRLIYFSYDVKMKEKGDIPEGYSVSREKKERFSLILESASTNQTSMYLCASSSGLALVNEQFFGPGTRLTVL.

This clonotype was detected a few times. The chain employs TRBV11-3 and TRBJ2-7; 8 nucleotides align to TRBD1. J gave up 4 bases and V 5 bases, and 10 bases lay outside the gene matches. The CDR3 length is 15 residues. Germline V gene data show CDR1 as SGHNT and CDR2 as YENEEA. CDR3 residues: CASSINIRGLYEQYF. The CDR3 DNA is TGTGCCAGCAGCATTAACATCAGGGGGCTTTACGAGCAGTACTTC.

The V call is TRBV5-1, the J call TRBJ2-3; D unclear. Trimming cost V 4 bases and J 3 bases, with 12 bases left between them. There are 14 residues in the CDR3. Germline V gene lookup returns CDR1 SGHRS and CDR2 YFSETQ. The CDR3 here is CASSRTTLTDTQYF. The DNA of the CDR3 is TGCGCCAGCAGCCGCACTACGCTTACAGATACGCAGTATTTT. Filled out from reference TRBV5-1 and TRBJ2-3, the complete variable domain reads KAGVTQTPRYLIKTRGQQVTLSCSPISGHRSVSWYQQTPGQGLQFLFEYFSETQRNKGNFPGRFSGRQFSNSRSEMNVSTLELGDSALYLCASSRTTLTDTQYFGPGTRLTVL.

The chain employs TRBV5-1 and TRBJ2-7; the D gene is possibly TRBD1 (8 bases). V lost 2 bases to trimming and J lost 3 bases, with 18 bases between them. This CDR3 region has 16 residues. The germline CDR1 and CDR2 sequences are SGHRS and YFSETQ. CDR3 region: CASSLDGQGGNYEQYF. The CDR3 nucleotides read TGCGCCAGCAGCTTAGATGGACAGGGAGGGAACTACGAGCAGTACTTC. The variable domain in full, with the rest retrieved from reference TRBV5-1 and TRBJ2-7, is KAGVTQTPRYLIKTRGQQVTLSCSPISGHRSVSWYQQTPGQGLQFLFEYFSETQRNKGNFPGRFSGRQFSNSRSEMNVSTLELGDSALYLCASSLDGQGGNYEQYFGPGTRLTVT.

Only a few counts were recorded for this clonotype. The CDR3 sequence: CSVDLSSGANVLTF. The CDR3 region has the DNA TGCAGCGTTGATTTATCATCTGGGGCCAACGTCCTGACTTTC. The chain links TRBV29-1 to TRBJ2-6, with D uncertain. The germline gives CDR1 SQVTM, CDR2 ANQGSEA. With 3 bases removed from V and 1 base from J, the gap between germline ends came to 7 bases. The CDR3 totals 14 residues.

This clonotype was counted between two and nine times. The J gene is TRBJ1-5, the V gene TRBV10-3; a possible D gene is TRBD1 (6 bases). The CDR3 has 19 amino acids. Germline CDR1 reads ENHRY; CDR2 reads SYGVKD. Between the trimmed V and J ends, which lost 0 bases and 1 base, there was a span of 19 bases. CDR3 nucleotide sequence: TGTGCCATCAGTGAGTCGGGTCTACGCAGGGGAATGAGCAATCAGCCCCAGCATTTT. Amino acids: CAISESGLRRGMSNQPQHF.

The gene calls are TRBV20-1 and TRBJ2-1; D is undetermined. The CDR3 has 13 amino acids. Trimming removed 6 bases at V and 5 bases at J, with 14 bases between. Looked up from germline, CDR1 is DFQATT and CDR2 is SNEGSKA (reference sequence). CDR3 amino acids: CSARLPGDNEQFF. The CDR3 bases are TGCAGTGCCCGGCTGCCGGGTGACAATGAGCAGTTCTTC.

In this sample, this clonotype turned up a few times. V usage is TRBV11-2 and J usage is TRBJ1-6; the D is unclear. The CDR3 has 16 amino acids. CDR1 is SGHAT, CDR2 FQNNGV, per germline. Trimming removed 7 bases at V and 0 bases at J, with 13 bases between. The CDR3 reads CASTRFSSSYNSPLHF. The DNA for the CDR3 is TGTGCCAGCACCAGATTCAGCAGCTCCTATAATTCACCCCTCCACTTT.

V and J are TRBV3-1 and TRBJ2-3, with D possibly matching TRBD1 (5 bases). This CDR3 comprises 17 residues. Germline V lookup: CDR1 LGHDT, CDR2 YNNKEL (reference sequence). The V and J ends lost 4 bases and 1 base respectively, with 18 bases between them. For the CDR3, the DNA is TGTGCCAGCAGCCGGGGCCTGTCGAGCGACGGCACAGATACGCAGTATTTT. The encoded protein is CASSRGLSSDGTDTQYF.

The rearrangement joins TRBV11-2 to TRBJ2-2; 8 bases map to TRBD1. Trimming at V came to 0 bases and at J to 5 bases, leaving 5 bases not matched to a gene. The CDR3 loop spans 16 amino acids. In germline, CDR1 is SGHAT, CDR2 FQNNGV. The DNA for the CDR3 is TGTGCCAGCAGCTTAGATTTGGACAGGGAAACCGGGGAGCTGTTTTTT. It specifies CASSLDLDRETGELFF.

This clonotype was observed at least ten times. V usage is TRBV5-1 and J usage is TRBJ1-3; 7 bases match TRBD1. The CDR3 is 17 residues long. Unmatched junction bases numbered 11, after V lost 4 bases and J lost 1 base. Germline assignment: CDR1 SGHRS and CDR2 YFSETQ. Here the CDR3 DNA reads TGCGCCAGCAGCGAGACGGGGACAGCTGGGTCTGGAAACACCATATATTTT. Amino acids: CASSETGTAGSGNTIYF.

This clonotype occurred a few times. V gene TRBV30 combines with J gene TRBJ2-3, with 7 bases lining up with TRBD1. The trim removed 3 bases at V and 12 bases at J, leaving 15 bases unmatched. CDR1 is GTSNPN, CDR2 SVGIG, per germline (reference sequence). This CDR3 is built from 14 residues. DNA of the CDR3: TGTGCCTGGAGGCCATCGACAGGGCCCCTACTTCAGTATTTT. Its translation is CAWRPSTGPLLQYF. The complete variable domain, with remaining parts taken from reference TRBV30 and TRBJ2-3, reads SQTIHQWPATLVQPVGSPLSLECTVEGTSNPNLYWYRQAAGRGLQLLFYSVGIGQISSEVPQNLSASRPQDRQFILSSKKLLLSDSGFYLCAWRPSTGPLLQYFGPGTRLTVL.

In this sample, this clonotype turned up a few times. V gene TRBV27 combines with J gene TRBJ2-3, with D possibly called TRBD1 or TRBD2 (7 bases each). Germline CDR1 and CDR2: MNHEY and SMNVEV (reference sequence). The CDR3 covers 14 residues. With 3 bases removed from V and 6 bases from J, the gap between germline ends came to 13 bases. The CDR3 loop reads CASSLGRGGDTQYF. Written as DNA, the CDR3 is TGTGCCAGCAGTTTGGGCAGGGGGGGGGATACGCAGTATTTT.

This clonotype came up many times. The genes are TRBV20-1 and TRBJ2-1; D unclear. The CDR3 totals 13 residues. In germline, CDR1 is DFQATT, CDR2 SNEGSKA (reference sequence). Trimming took 2 bases from V and 9 from J, leaving 14 bases between them. CDR3 bases: TGCAGTGCTAGATCCGGCCTGGGCGTTGAGCAGTTCTTC. Encoded protein: CSARSGLGVEQFF.

V gene TRBV6-1 combines with J gene TRBJ2-2; TRBD1 agrees at 8 bases. Looked up from germline, CDR1 is MNHNS and CDR2 is SASEGT. This CDR3 spans 16 amino acids. V lost 5 bases, J lost 1 base, and 6 bases stayed unmatched. The CDR3 reads CASSKRQGLNTGELFF. The CDR3 DNA follows: TGTGCCAGCAGTAAACGACAGGGGCTGAACACCGGGGAGCTGTTTTTT.

This clonotype was seen only a few times. V is TRBV2 and J is TRBJ1-5; tentatively, D is TRBD1 (6 bases). The CDR3 spans 15 residues. V shed 2 bases and J shed 2 bases, with 10 bases lying between them. The V gene's germline CDR1 is SNHLY and CDR2 FYNNEI. CDR3 protein: CASSETGMGNQPQHF. CDR3 bases: TGTGCCAGCAGTGAAACAGGGATGGGCAATCAGCCCCAGCATTTT.

This clonotype was counted between two and nine times. One junction end disagrees with the germline gene, perhaps due to a read error. CDR3 DNA sequence: TGTGCCAGCAGTCCTTGGACTAGCCCCCCTAATGATCAGTTCTTC. It codes for CASSPWTSPPNDQFF. The chain carries TRBV12-3 or TRBV12-4 and TRBJ2-1, with TRBD2 matching 8 bases. The CDR3 extends over 15 amino acids.

In its sample, this clonotype was seen many times. This chain uses TRBV14 with TRBJ2-1; 8 bases line up with TRBD2. Per the germline V gene, CDR1 is SGHDN and CDR2 is FVKESK. The CDR3 is 16 residues long. The ends lost 3 bases at V and 4 bases at J; junction bases unmatched: 8. Here the CDR3 reads CASSQPGLVTYNEQFF. The CDR3 nucleotides are TGTGCCAGCAGCCAGCCGGGACTAGTTACGTACAATGAGCAGTTCTTC.

This clonotype was counted between two and nine times. V is TRBV7-9 and J is TRBJ2-2; D gene unclear. CDR1 and CDR2 from the germline V gene are SEHNR and FQNEAQ (reference sequence). V shed 5 bases and J shed 4 bases, with 11 bases lying between them. The CDR3 extends over 14 amino acids. The CDR3 loop reads CASSPHPSTGELFF. CDR3 bases: TGTGCCAGCAGCCCCCATCCGAGCACCGGGGAGCTGTTTTTT.

CDR3 region: CASSKAGVNTEAFF. For the CDR3, the DNA is TGTGCCAGCAGCAAGGCGGGGGTAAACACTGAAGCTTTCTTT. The chain combines TRBV9 with TRBJ1-1, with a possible D match to TRBD1 (5 bases). With 4 bases removed from V and 2 bases from J, the gap between germline ends came to 12 bases. This CDR3 is built from 14 residues. Germline values: CDR1 SGDLS, CDR2 YYNGEE.

The chain links TRBV6-2 or TRBV6-3 to TRBJ2-1; D is uncertain. CDR3 size: 15 residues. Germline V CDR1 and CDR2: MNHEY, SVGEGT. Between the trimmed V and J ends, which lost 5 bases and 2 bases, there was a span of 13 bases. The CDR3 nucleotides read TGTGCCAGCAGTATTCTTGGCCTTACCTACAATGAGCAGTTCTTC. Protein: CASSILGLTYNEQFF.

This clonotype was seen only a few times. The gene calls are TRBV30 and TRBJ2-3; D unclear. This CDR3 contains 12 residues. CDR1 GTSNPN and CDR2 SVGIG come from the germline V gene (reference sequence). V lost 2 bases, J lost 2 bases, and 5 bases lay in between. CDR3 nucleotides: TGTGCCTGGAGTCCCCCCACAGATACGCAGTATTTT. The encoded protein is CAWSPPTDTQYF.

The chain carries TRBV7-2 and TRBJ2-1; perhaps TRBD2 as D (6 bases). The CDR3 is 14 residues long. With 5 bases removed from V and 5 bases from J, the gap between germline ends came to 13 bases. In germline, CDR1 is SGHTA, CDR2 FQGNSA. The CDR3 DNA follows: TGTGCCAGCAGCACCATAGCGGATAACAATGAGCAGTTCTTC. It is translated as CASSTIADNNEQFF.